The 3 T cell receptor beta chains listed next were all sequenced from one sample in a study of shared clonotypes between healthy human individuals. Method: immunoSEQ multiplex PCR; TCRdb's copy keeps in-frame clones and lacks some. The sample shows 400,000 to 550,000 clones, 70% to 85% of them seen only once. Sequences were obtained from PBMCs. These receptors came from a woman between 35 and 50 years old in good health. Some clones in this sample may be carry-over from other donors' samples.

The V call is TRBV9, the J call TRBJ2-1, with D unresolved. CDR3 length: 15 residues. With 0 bases removed from V and 0 bases from J, the gap between germline ends came to 7 bases. The germline CDR1 and CDR2 sequences are SGDLS and YYNGEE. CDR3 loop: CASSVDLSSYNEQFF. CDR3 nucleotide sequence: TGTGCCAGCAGCGTAGACCTTAGCTCCTACAATGAGCAGTTCTTC. The whole variable domain, remainder taken from reference TRBV9 and TRBJ2-1, is DSGVTQTPKHLITATGQRVTLRCSPRSGDLSVYWYQQSLDQGLQFLIQYYNGEERAKGNILERFSAQQFPDLHSELNLSSLELGDSALYFCASSVDLSSYNEQFFGPGTRLTVL.

The CDR3 bases are TGTGCCAGCAGGGGCTATAATCAGCCCCAGCATTTT. It specifies CASRGYNQPQHF. The genes are TRBV6-5 and TRBJ1-5, with D uncertain. Trimming pared 6 bases from V and 4 bases from J, leaving 7 bases between. Germline V CDR1 and CDR2: MNHEY, SVGAGI. The CDR3 has 12 amino acids.

This clone was seen a few times. The CDR3 protein is CASSLEGQSTDTQYF. DNA for the CDR3: TGTGCCAGCAGCTTGGAGGGACAGTCCACAGATACGCAGTATTTT. J is TRBJ2-3 and V is TRBV5-4; 7 nucleotides align to TRBD1. Germline assignment: CDR1 SGHNT and CDR2 YYREEE (reference sequence). This CDR3 comprises 15 residues. J gave up 2 bases and V 0 bases, and 3 bases lay outside the gene matches. Combining the CDR3 with reference TRBV5-4 and TRBJ2-3 gives the whole variable domain ETGVTQSPTHLIKTRGQQVTLRCSSQSGHNTVSWYQQALGQGPQFIFQYYREEENGRGNFPPRFSGLQFPNYSSELNVNALELDDSALYLCASSLEGQSTDTQYFGPGTRLTVL.